The 16 T cell receptor beta chains presented below share a single source sample, sequenced in a study of T cells after yellow fever vaccination. From the 5' RACE reads, TCRdb called clonotypes with MiXCR, one entry per CDR3 protein. The sample yields about 340,000 distinct CDR3 sequences, 7.5% to 9% seen once. The input for sequencing was PBMCs, taken on the day of the first yellow fever vaccination. Source of these receptors: a man aged 18 to 30 who received the YFV17D yellow fever vaccine.

Only a few counts were recorded for this clonotype. The chain employs TRBV4-1 and TRBJ2-1; D is undetermined. Looked up from germline, CDR1 is MGHRA and CDR2 is YSYEKL. Trimming removed 4 bases from V and 5 bases from J, with 12 bases in between. The CDR3 has 14 amino acids. The CDR3 sequence: CASSPYLGNNEQFF. The DNA for the CDR3 is TGCGCCAGCAGCCCTTACTTGGGCAACAATGAGCAGTTCTTC.

The gene calls are TRBV18 and TRBJ2-2; 9 nucleotides match TRBD1. Unmatched junction bases numbered 6, after V lost 3 bases and J lost 7 bases. Germline assignment: CDR1 KGHSH and CDR2 LQKENI. The CDR3 is made up of 15 amino acids. The CDR3 sequence: CASSPWTGEDGELFF. CDR3 nucleotides: TGTGCCAGCTCACCTTGGACAGGGGAGGACGGGGAGCTGTTTTTT.

This chain links TRBV7-2 with TRBJ2-5; 8 nucleotides match TRBD2. Germline trimming cut 3 bases from V and 1 base from J; bases unmatched to any gene: 4. The CDR3 length is 15 residues. CDR1 is SGHTA, CDR2 FQGNSA, per germline. This CDR3 reads CASSLWRGAQETQYF. The CDR3 coding sequence is TGTGCCAGCAGCTTGTGGCGGGGGGCCCAAGAGACCCAGTACTTC.

The chain combines TRBV27 with TRBJ1-1; TRBD1 agrees at 7 bases. This CDR3 contains 13 residues. V gave up 5 bases and J gave up 3 bases; unmatched junction bases: 3. Germline values: CDR1 MNHEY, CDR2 SMNVEV (reference sequence). CDR3 sequence (DNA): TGTGCCAGCAGTGGGGGACAGTACACTGAAGCTTTCTTT. Amino acid sequence: CASSGGQYTEAFF.

This clonotype was seen a few times. This sequence joins TRBV14 and TRBJ2-1; D possibly corresponds to TRBD2 (7 bases). The germline V gene encodes CDR1 SGHDN and CDR2 FVKESK. V was shortened by 2 bases and J by 4 bases, with 21 bases between the two germline ends. The CDR3 loop spans 18 amino acids. CDR3 nucleotides: TGTGCCAGCAGCCAACACTTCCTAGCGGCGGGGGCTTACAATGAGCAGTTCTTC. Translated: CASSQHFLAAGAYNEQFF. The full variable domain, in which reference TRBV14 and TRBJ2-1 provide the parts outside the CDR3, is EAGVTQFPSHSVIEKGQTVTLRCDPISGHDNLYWYRRVMGKEIKFLLHFVKESKQDESGMPNNRFLAERTGGTYSTLKVQPAELEDSGVYFCASSQHFLAAGAYNEQFFGPGTRLTVL.

A few counts support this clonotype. The CDR3 region is CASSLDGQGIMNTEAFF. CDR3 in DNA: TGCGCCAGCAGCTTGGATGGGCAGGGTATCATGAACACTGAAGCTTTCTTT. The V and J genes are TRBV5-1 and TRBJ1-1; D perhaps matches TRBD1 (5 bases). This CDR3 contains 17 residues. Germline-derived CDR1 and CDR2 are SGHRS and YFSETQ. Between the trimmed V and J ends, which lost 0 bases and 0 bases, there was a span of 15 bases.

The CDR3 loop reads CASGLGGSNQPQHF. CDR3 DNA sequence: TGTGCTAGTGGTTTGGGGGGGTCTAATCAGCCCCAGCATTTT. The rearrangement joins TRBV12-5 to TRBJ1-5; tentative D call: TRBD1 (5 bases). With 1 base removed from V and 4 bases from J, the gap between germline ends came to 8 bases. The CDR3 contains 14 residues. In germline, CDR1 is LGHNT, CDR2 FRNRAP.

This rearrangement joins TRBV7-2 to TRBJ2-7, with D hard to call. Germline loops: CDR1 SGHTA, CDR2 FQGNSA. The CDR3 loop spans 15 amino acids. V was shortened by 1 base and J by 2 bases, with 12 bases between the two germline ends. The CDR3 region has the DNA TGTGCCAGCAGCTTAGTTCTCGCGGCAGCCTACGAGCAGTACTTC. This translates into CASSLVLAAAYEQYF.

This clonotype was detected ten times or more. The chain joins TRBV4-3 to TRBJ2-7; weak D call: TRBD2 (6 bases). Deletions cut 4 bases from V and 4 bases from J, with 17 bases between. This CDR3 comprises 15 residues. The V gene's germline CDR1 is LGHNA and CDR2 YSLEER. CDR3 region: CASSPRGTEPYEQYF. The DNA of the CDR3 is TGCGCCAGCAGCCCCCGGGGGACGGAACCTTACGAGCAGTACTTC.

The chain uses TRBV27 and TRBJ2-3; D gene ambiguous. This CDR3 is built from 16 residues. Deletions cut 6 bases from V and 4 bases from J, with 20 bases between. Germline V gives CDR1 MNHEY, CDR2 SMNVEV (reference sequence). In nucleotides, the CDR3 is TGTGCCAGCAGCCTGATTGGAACCCTAGGACCAGATACGCAGTATTTT. Protein sequence: CASSLIGTLGPDTQYF.

The rearrangement uses TRBV7-2 and TRBJ1-1; 8 bases are shared with TRBD1. The V segment lost 5 bases and the J segment 2 bases; nucleotides outside the gene matches: 7. CDR1 is SGHTA and CDR2 is FQGNSA in the germline V gene. CDR3 length: 15 amino acids. This CDR3 reads CASSPSGQGNTEAFF. CDR3 nucleotides: TGTGCCAGCAGCCCTTCCGGACAGGGCAACACTGAAGCTTTCTTT.

This clonotype appeared a few times. This sequence joins TRBV29-1 and TRBJ2-6; D possibly corresponds to TRBD2 (5 bases). From germline, CDR1 is SQVTM and CDR2 ANQGSEA. Trimming cost V 5 bases and J 0 bases, with 14 bases left between them. The CDR3 extends over 16 amino acids. This CDR3 is CSVQPGENSGANVLTF. The CDR3 DNA follows: TGCAGCGTTCAGCCCGGGGAAAACTCTGGGGCCAACGTCCTGACTTTC.

There are many counts of this clonotype. The rearrangement links TRBV7-6 to TRBJ2-2; the D is unclear. V shed 3 bases and J shed 7 bases, with 12 bases lying between them. This CDR3 is built from 14 residues. The germline V gene has CDR1 SGHVS and CDR2 FNYEAQ. The CDR3 spells CASSFGDLNGELFF. The DNA for the CDR3 is TGTGCCAGCAGCTTCGGAGACCTTAACGGGGAGCTGTTTTTT.

As to this clonotype: A much bigger clone sits one base away, suggesting this may be a read error. V and J are TRBV3-1 and TRBJ2-3, with 7 bases matching TRBD2. The CDR3 has 15 amino acids. Germline V gene data show CDR1 as LGHDT and CDR2 as YNNKEL (reference sequence). CDR3 DNA sequence: TGTGCCACCAGCCAACTAGCGATTAGCACAGATACGCAGTATTTT. Encoded protein: CATSQLAISTDTQYF.

This clonotype was counted many times. The chain is built from TRBV20-1 and TRBJ2-1; TRBD2 agrees at 8 bases. The V gene end was trimmed by 3 bases and the J gene end by 6 bases; junction bases not matched to a gene: 13. The CDR3 has 16 amino acids. CDR1 and CDR2 from the germline V gene are DFQATT and SNEGSKA (reference sequence). CDR3 DNA: TGCAGTGCTAGGGGGGGGCCCGGGGGGGCGGTCAATGAGCAGTTCTTC. Translating gives CSARGGPGGAVNEQFF.

The chain links TRBV5-4 to TRBJ1-1, with D maybe TRBD1 (6 bases). The germline V gene has CDR1 SGHNT and CDR2 YYREEE (reference sequence). V lost 4 bases and J 6 bases, leaving 13 bases between the germline ends. The CDR3 is 13 amino acids. For the CDR3, the DNA is TGTGCCAGCAGCCGCGGGGGGGCTGCTGAAGCTTTCTTT. Amino acids: CASSRGGAAEAFF.